This is a list of T cell receptor beta chains from one sample in a study of cytomegalovirus exposure and HLA in healthy donors. The table came from immunoSEQ multiplex PCR; TCRdb's copy has only in-frame clones and leaves some out. The sample has around 100,000 clones, roughly 78% seen once; the top ten hold approximately 4.4%. Sample: PBMCs. The receptor source for this set is a male donor in good health and CMV-seropositive. CDR3s include the opening cysteine and the closing phenylalanine or tryptophan. D genes are given only for firm matches.

D	J	V	CDR3	DNA
TRBD2	TRBJ2-3	TRBV9	CASSLTSGGARDTQYF	TGTGCCAGCAGCCTCACGAGCGGGGGGGCCCGGGATACGCAGTATTTT
TRBD1	TRBJ2-7	TRBV5-1	CASSQAIGTAAYEQYF	TGCGCCAGCAGCCAAGCCATCGGGACAGCAGCCTACGAGCAGTACTTC
NA	TRBJ1-3	TRBV5-1	CASSRGPEAGNTIYF	TGCGCCAGCAGCCGAGGGCCAGAGGCGGGAAACACCATATATTTT
NA	TRBJ1-6	TRBV13	CASSLGLGSSYNSPLHF	TGTGCCAGCAGCTTAGGGTTGGGGAGCTCCTATAATTCACCCCTCCACTTT
TRBD2	TRBJ2-7	TRBV7-9	CASSSSNSGEPFYEQYF	TGTGCCAGCAGCTCCAGCAATAGCGGGGAGCCTTTCTACGAGCAGTACTTC
NA	TRBJ2-7	TRBV4-1	CASSQGRGGGGYEQYF	TGCGCCAGCAGCCAAGGTCGTGGGGGGGGCGGCTACGAGCAGTACTTC
TRBD2	TRBJ2-3	TRBV30	CAWSVLGLAGGGDTQYF	TGTGCCTGGAGTGTTTTGGGACTAGCGGGGGGAGGGGATACGCAGTATTTT
TRBD1	TRBJ2-7	TRBV29-1	CSAGPIGQGNEQYF	TGCAGCGCAGGACCCATTGGACAGGGGAACGAGCAGTACTTC
TRBD1	TRBJ2-1	TRBV5-1	CASSPLQGSYNEQFF	TGCGCCAGCAGCCCCTTACAGGGGTCCTACAATGAGCAGTTCTTC
NA	TRBJ2-5	TRBV4-1	CASSHGGSQETQYF	TGCGCCAGCAGCCATGGGGGGTCCCAAGAGACCCAGTACTTC
NA	TRBJ2-7	TRBV6-5	CASSYVIGGYEQYF	TGTGCCAGCAGTTACGTAATCGGGGGCTACGAGCAGTACTTC